The 14 T cell receptor beta chains below were found in one sample sequenced in a study of cytomegalovirus exposure and HLA in healthy donors. The PCR made use of 60 Vbeta and 13 Jbeta primers. Clones were read by immunoSEQ multiplex PCR, and TCRdb kept only the in-frame ones, dropping some. The top ten clones hold 2.4% of a sample with some 82,000 clones, around 85% of them seen once. Sequencing used PBMCs. Every receptor here comes from a woman aged 45-59 years in good health and CMV-seronegative.

The chain is built from TRBV7-2 and TRBJ2-1; D possibly corresponds to TRBD2 (5 bases). Germline CDR1 is SGHTA and CDR2 is FQGNSA. The CDR3 consists of 14 residues. The germline V and J ends were trimmed by 2 bases and 9 bases, with 14 bases remaining between them. CDR3 DNA: TGTGCCAGCAGCTTATCGGGGTTTGGGCGTGAGCAGTTCTTC. Its translation: CASSLSGFGREQFF.

The chain links TRBV10-3 to TRBJ2-1, with TRBD2 identical over 10 bases. Germline values: CDR1 ENHRY, CDR2 SYGVKD. CDR3 length: 16 residues. Trimming cost V 8 bases and J 0 bases; bases outside gene matches: 7. The CDR3 protein is CAIDVVAGGSYNEQFF. CDR3 DNA sequence: TGTGCCATCGACGTTGTAGCGGGAGGCTCCTACAATGAGCAGTTCTTC.

The chain carries TRBV6-6 and TRBJ2-5; TRBD2 aligns across 11 bases. The J call may be faulty, since TRBJ2-7 better matches the DNA end. Per germline, CDR1 MNHNY and CDR2 SVGAGI (reference sequence). The CDR3 spans 15 residues. The CDR3 DNA reads as TGTGCCAGCAGTTACGCTCTAGCGGGAGGAACCGAGCAGTACTTC. Translation: CASSYALAGGTEQYF.

This sequence joins TRBV25-1 and TRBJ1-5; D may be TRBD1 (5 bases). CDR1 and CDR2 from the germline V gene are MGHDK and SYGVNS. This CDR3 region has 16 residues. V dropped 1 base and J dropped 3 bases, with 13 bases sitting between them. The CDR3 bases are TGTGCCAGCAGTGAATGGGGCCCAGGCCCCAATCAGCCCCAGCATTTT. Protein product: CASSEWGPGPNQPQHF.

The chain is built from TRBV4-1 and TRBJ2-6; 13 nucleotides align to TRBD2. The CDR3 runs to 18 residues. Germline V gene data show CDR1 as MGHRA and CDR2 as YSYEKL. V shed 3 bases, J shed 2 bases, and the junction held 4 bases outside the gene matches. The CDR3 nucleotides read TGCGCCAGCAGCCAGGGTGGACTAGCGGGGGCTGGGGCCAACGTCCTGACTTTC. The encoded protein is CASSQGGLAGAGANVLTF.

This chain connects TRBV5-8 to TRBJ1-3; TRBD1 aligns across 8 bases. The V and J ends lost 6 bases and 2 bases, in that order; junction bases with no gene match: 1. Germline CDR1 and CDR2: SGHTS and YDEGEE. The CDR3 runs 13 residues. The CDR3 is CASNRGAGNTIYF. The CDR3 nucleotides are TGTGCCAGCAACAGGGGGGCTGGAAACACCATATATTTT.

The chain employs TRBV5-6 and TRBJ2-3; 8 bases map to TRBD1. The CDR3 consists of 15 residues. V lost 3 bases to trimming and J lost 6 bases; unmatched junction nucleotides: 9. CDR1 SGHDT and CDR2 YYEEEE come from the germline V gene. CDR3 sequence (DNA): TGTGCCAGCAGCTCCACCAGGGGGCGAGGGGATACGCAGTATTTT. This codes for CASSSTRGRGDTQYF.

The chain joins TRBV27 to TRBJ2-3; TRBD2 matches at 12 bases. The CDR3 totals 19 residues. Germline V gives CDR1 MNHEY, CDR2 SMNVEV (reference sequence). The J segment lost 6 bases and the V segment lost 4 bases, leaving 17 bases of the junction unmatched. CDR3 loop: CASSSPLAGGPLFVDTQYF. CDR3 coding DNA: TGTGCCAGCAGTTCCCCACTAGCGGGAGGACCCCTCTTCGTGGATACGCAGTATTTT.

This rearrangement joins TRBV7-2 to TRBJ2-6, with no clear D. Germline CDR1 SGHTA, CDR2 FQGNSA. This CDR3 has 14 residues. Trimming left V 3 bases short and J 4 bases short, with 7 bases between. Written as DNA, the CDR3 is TGTGCCAGCAGCTTCTCCCCGGGGGCCAACGTCCTGACTTTC. It yields the protein CASSFSPGANVLTF. Full variable domain (missing parts from reference TRBV7-2 and TRBJ2-6): GAGVSQSPSNKVTEKGKDVELRCDPISGHTALYWYRQSLGQGLEFLIYFQGNSAPDKSGLPSDRFSAERTGGSVSTLTIQRTQQEDSAVYLCASSFSPGANVLTFGAGSRLTVL.

The V call is TRBV19, the J call TRBJ1-5; no clear D gene. This CDR3 has 16 residues. V lost 6 bases and J 7 bases, leaving 22 bases between the germline ends. Germline CDR1 reads LNHDA; CDR2 reads SQIVND (reference sequence). This CDR3 is CASRNLRRGMGQPQHF. DNA of the CDR3: TGTGCCAGTAGGAATCTTCGTCGGGGAATGGGACAGCCCCAGCATTTT. The variable domain in full, completed from reference TRBV19 and TRBJ1-5, reads DGGITQSPKYLFRKEGQNVTLSCEQNLNHDAMYWYRQDPGQGLRLIYYSQIVNDFQKGDIAEGYSVSREKKESFPLTVTSAQKNPTAFYLCASRNLRRGMGQPQHFGDGTRLSIL.

J is TRBJ1-2 and V is TRBV19; D is uncertain. Trimming cost V 3 bases and J 0 bases, with 11 bases left between them. This CDR3 region has 15 residues. The V gene's germline CDR1 is LNHDA and CDR2 SQIVND (reference sequence). The CDR3 loop is CASSITDTANYGYTF. The CDR3 DNA reads as TGTGCCAGTAGTATTACAGATACAGCTAACTATGGCTACACCTTC.

The chain carries TRBV4-1 and TRBJ1-1; D is perhaps TRBD1 (6 bases). This CDR3 spans 17 amino acids. Trimming took 3 bases from V and 0 from J, leaving 17 bases between them. Germline V gene sequence: CDR1 MGHRA, CDR2 YSYEKL. CDR3 DNA sequence: TGCGCCAGCAGCCACCCCCCGGACAGTCACATGAACACTGAAGCTTTCTTT. It encodes CASSHPPDSHMNTEAFF.

The chain is built from TRBV6-6 and TRBJ1-2, with D hard to call. V was clipped by 6 bases and J by 1 base, with 6 bases between them. CDR3 length: 12 amino acids. Germline lookup yields CDR1 MNHNY and CDR2 SVGAGI (reference sequence). CDR3 DNA sequence: TGTGCCAGCAGGGCCGTTAACTATGGCTACACCTTC. Translating gives CASRAVNYGYTF.

The rearrangement links TRBV14 to TRBJ2-5; 11 bases match TRBD1. The CDR3 has 16 amino acids. V lost 3 bases to trimming and J lost 4 bases; unmatched junction nucleotides: 7. CDR1 is SGHDN and CDR2 is FVKESK in the germline V gene. This chain's CDR3 is CASSHLGQGVGETQYF. CDR3 sequence (DNA): TGTGCCAGCAGCCACTTGGGACAGGGGGTAGGAGAGACCCAGTACTTC.